The 27 T cell receptor beta chains listed next were all sequenced from one sample in a study of blood T cell repertoires in COVID-19. Using immunoSEQ multiplex PCR, the repertoire was profiled, and TCRdb retains in-frame clones only, with some absent. This table holds 250,000 or so clones, over 70% found once. The sample comprised peripheral blood. Receptors were obtained from a woman aged 80 or over with acute or convalescent COVID-19.

This chain joins TRBV6-6 and TRBJ2-7, with D unclear. The CDR3 covers 14 residues. Germline CDR1 is MNHNY and CDR2 is SVGAGI (reference sequence). V gave up 7 bases and J gave up 0 bases, with 13 bases separating them. CDR3 nucleotides: TGTGCCAGCATGGAACAGTTTAGCTCCTACGAGCAGTACTTC. Translated, it gives CASMEQFSSYEQYF.

This clone was recorded a few times. The V call is TRBV20-1, the J call TRBJ2-3, with 10 nucleotides matching TRBD2. CDR1 is DFQATT and CDR2 is SNEGSKA in the germline V gene (reference sequence). With 3 bases clipped from V and 2 bases from J, the junction kept 8 bases outside the gene matches. This CDR3 is 16 amino acids long. CDR3 DNA: TGCAGTGCTAGTCCCATAGCGGGAGGACCCACAGATACGCAGTATTTT. Translation gives CSASPIAGGPTDTQYF.

This clone was seen once. This chain uses TRBV19 with TRBJ1-3, with TRBD1 matching over 7 bases. CDR1 is LNHDA, CDR2 SQIVND, per germline (reference sequence). CDR3 size: 15 residues. V gave up 5 bases and J gave up 0 bases; unmatched junction bases: 4. The CDR3 nucleotides are TGTGCCAGTAGTGACAGGGTAAACTCTGGAAACACCATATATTTT. Translation: CASSDRVNSGNTIYF.

V gene TRBV11-1 combines with J gene TRBJ2-5, with 11 bases fitting TRBD1. This CDR3 region has 14 residues. CDR1 and CDR2 from the germline V gene are SGHAT and FQDESV (reference sequence). V lost 5 bases, J lost 4 bases, and 3 bases stayed unmatched. CDR3 sequence (DNA): TGTGCCAGCAGCCCCGGGACAGGGGGAGAGACCCAGTACTTC. Protein: CASSPGTGGETQYF.

The chain couples TRBV2 to TRBJ1-3, with unresolved D. This CDR3 comprises 13 residues. Trimming removed 6 bases from V and 0 bases from J, with 6 bases in between. Germline CDR1 SNHLY, CDR2 FYNNEI. The CDR3 sequence is CASSLSSGNTIYF. CDR3 nucleotide sequence: TGTGCCAGCAGCTTGAGCTCTGGAAACACCATATATTTT. Looking up the rest from reference TRBV2 and TRBJ1-3 gives the full variable domain: EPEVTQTPSHQVTQMGQEVILRCVPISNHLYFYWYRQILGQKVEFLVSFYNNEISEKSEIFDDQFSVERPDGSNFTLKIRSTKLEDSAMYFCASSLSSGNTIYFGEGSWLTVV.

This clone has just one count. The V call is TRBV5-6, the J call TRBJ2-3, with D maybe TRBD2 (5 bases). Per the germline V gene, CDR1 is SGHDT and CDR2 is YYEEEE. The CDR3 extends over 15 amino acids. V gave up 0 bases and J gave up 3 bases, with 11 bases separating them. In nucleotides, the CDR3 is TGTGCCAGCAGCTTGGGTGCGGGCCGGACAGATACGCAGTATTTT. Its translation: CASSLGAGRTDTQYF. Variable domain in full (rest from reference TRBV5-6 and TRBJ2-3): DAGVTQSPTHLIKTRGQQVTLRCSPKSGHDTVSWYQQALGQGPQFIFQYYEEEERQRGNFPDRFSGHQFPNYSSELNVNALLLGDSALYLCASSLGAGRTDTQYFGPGTRLTVL.

The rearrangement links TRBV6-6 to TRBJ1-3; 10 nucleotides align to TRBD1. With V trimmed by 7 bases and J by 0 bases, 9 bases remained unmatched. CDR1 is MNHNY, CDR2 SVGAGI, per germline (reference sequence). The length of the CDR3 is 17 residues. CDR3 sequence: CASNRPGQGSSGNTIYF. CDR3 coding DNA: TGTGCCAGCAATCGACCGGGACAGGGGAGCTCTGGAAACACCATATATTTT.

The genes are TRBV3-1 (or the pseudogene TRBV3-2) and TRBJ1-5; D gene unclear. With 1 base removed from V and 7 bases from J, the gap between germline ends came to 14 bases. This CDR3 contains 15 residues. CDR1 is LGHDT, CDR2 YNNKEL, per germline (reference sequence). The CDR3 DNA follows: TGTGCCAGCAGCCAAGGGGCGCGGGTCGGACAGCCCCAGCATTTT. As protein: CASSQGARVGQPQHF.

The chain carries TRBV7-6 and TRBJ1-5, with 7 bases matching TRBD1. The germline V gene encodes CDR1 SGHVS and CDR2 FNYEAQ. The length of the CDR3 is 15 residues. V lost 5 bases, J lost 1 base, and 5 bases stayed unmatched. CDR3 DNA sequence: TGTGCCAGCAGCCCGGGACAGAGCAGCAATCAGCCCCAGCATTTT. It encodes CASSPGQSSNQPQHF.

The chain employs TRBV9 and TRBJ1-2; the D is unclear. The germline V gene has CDR1 SGDLS and CDR2 YYNGEE. Trimming stripped 3 bases from V and 5 bases from J, with 5 bases between. This CDR3 region has 11 residues. The CDR3 protein is CASSALYGYTF. The CDR3 DNA sequence: TGTGCCAGCAGCGCCTTATATGGCTACACCTTC.

The J gene is TRBJ1-4, the V gene TRBV2; D is ambiguous. The V gene lost 2 bases and the J gene lost 4 bases, with 11 bases spanning the gap. The CDR3 runs to 15 residues. Germline V gene lookup returns CDR1 SNHLY and CDR2 FYNNEI. CDR3 residues: CASSEFLGGNEKLFF. For the CDR3, the DNA is TGTGCCAGCAGTGAATTCCTCGGCGGTAATGAAAAACTGTTTTTT.

The rearrangement links TRBV19 to TRBJ1-6, with TRBD1 identical over 7 bases. This CDR3 has 14 residues. Germline V gene data show CDR1 as LNHDA and CDR2 as SQIVND (reference sequence). V trimming: 6 bases; J trimming: 9 bases; junction bases outside the gene matches: 8. The CDR3 here is CASRIDRARSPLHF. CDR3 bases: TGTGCCAGTAGAATTGACAGGGCCCGTTCACCCCTCCACTTT.

The V and J genes are TRBV7-2 and TRBJ2-7; TRBD1 agrees at 8 bases. CDR1 and CDR2 (germline): SGHTA, FQGNSA. This CDR3 region has 15 residues. V lost 3 bases to trimming and J lost 3 bases; unmatched junction nucleotides: 7. The CDR3 region is CASSLRRGLLYEQYF. In DNA form, the CDR3 reads TGTGCCAGCAGCTTGCGCAGGGGGCTCCTCTACGAGCAGTACTTC.

The chain is built from TRBV27 and TRBJ2-7, with TRBD2 identical over 10 bases. The CDR3 consists of 18 residues. J was trimmed by 1 base and V by 2 bases; bases with no gene match: 11. Germline V CDR1 and CDR2: MNHEY, SMNVEV (reference sequence). The CDR3 reads CASSLKGLAGVPSYEQYF. The CDR3 DNA reads TGTGCCAGCAGTTTAAAAGGCCTAGCGGGGGTCCCTTCCTACGAGCAGTACTTC.

The rearrangement links TRBV7-2 to TRBJ2-2; 7 positions agree with TRBD1. With V trimmed by 5 bases and J by 7 bases, 10 bases remained unmatched. Germline V gene data show CDR1 as SGHTA and CDR2 as FQGNSA. This CDR3 spans 15 amino acids. CDR3 loop: CASSPYRQGFGELFF. In nucleotides, the CDR3 is TGTGCCAGCAGCCCCTACAGACAGGGCTTCGGGGAGCTGTTTTTT.

A few counts support this clone. The chain links TRBV30 to TRBJ2-1; unclear D gene. This CDR3 contains 11 residues. The germline V and J ends were trimmed by 0 bases and 7 bases, with 4 bases remaining between them. From germline, CDR1 is GTSNPN and CDR2 SVGIG (reference sequence). CDR3 nucleotides: TGTGCCTGGAGTGTACGGAATGAGCAGTTCTTC. Amino acids: CAWSVRNEQFF.

This chain connects TRBV11-2 to TRBJ2-5, with 11 bases lining up with TRBD2. V trimming: 9 bases; J trimming: 2 bases; junction bases outside the gene matches: 5. The CDR3 is made up of 14 amino acids. Germline V gene lookup returns CDR1 SGHAT and CDR2 FQNNGV. The CDR3 DNA reads as TGTGCCAGGTCCGGGACTAGCGGACAAGAGACCCAGTACTTC. It yields the protein CARSGTSGQETQYF. Drawing the rest from reference TRBV11-2 and TRBJ2-5, the complete variable domain is EAGVAQSPRYKIIEKRQSVAFWCNPISGHATLYWYQQILGQGPKLLIQFQNNGVVDDSQLPKDRFSAERLKGVDSTLKIQPAKLEDSAVYLCARSGTSGQETQYFGPGTRLLVL.

This clone was detected only a few times. The same CDR3 can be traced to other DNA sequences in this sample. The chain carries TRBV5-1 and TRBJ1-5, with D possibly matching TRBD1 (5 bases). Germline V gene lookup returns CDR1 SGHRS and CDR2 YFSETQ. The ends were cut back, 0 bases at V and 6 bases at J, with 13 bases in the middle. This CDR3 region has 15 residues. CDR3 region: CASSLAGQGGQPQHF. In DNA, the CDR3 is TGCGCCAGCAGCTTGGCCGGGCAGGGTGGTCAGCCCCAGCATTTT.

The CDR3 sequence: CASSYSDRGPYEQYF. Here the CDR3 DNA reads TGTGCCAGCAGTTACTCGGACAGGGGGCCCTACGAGCAGTACTTC. This chain links TRBV6-6 with TRBJ2-7; 11 positions agree with TRBD1. Germline V gene lookup returns CDR1 MNHNY and CDR2 SVGAGI (reference sequence). CDR3 length equals 15 residues. V dropped 0 bases and J dropped 2; count of bases not matched to a gene: 0.

This clone was seen a handful of times. This sequence joins TRBV3-1 (or the pseudogene TRBV3-2) and TRBJ2-5, with 8 bases aligning to TRBD2. Trimming cost V 0 bases and J 0 bases; bases outside gene matches: 3. This CDR3 is 16 amino acids long. Germline V gives CDR1 LGHDT, CDR2 YNNKEL (reference sequence). The CDR3 DNA is TGTGCCAGCAGCCAAGATGTAGCGGGGTACCAAGAGACCCAGTACTTC. The encoded protein is CASSQDVAGYQETQYF.

This clone was counted once. CDR3 DNA: TGTGCCAGCAGCCCGGGCTACAATGAGCAGTTCTTC. It translates to CASSPGYNEQFF. This chain uses TRBV5-6 with TRBJ2-1, with no clear D. Trimming cost V 4 bases and J 3 bases, with 5 bases left between them. CDR1 and CDR2 from the germline V gene are SGHDT and YYEEEE. The CDR3 spans 12 residues.

This rearrangement joins TRBV28 to TRBJ2-7, with 7 bases that match TRBD1. The CDR3 contains 14 residues. Germline V gene lookup returns CDR1 MDHEN and CDR2 SYDVKM. Unmatched junction bases numbered 9, after V lost 6 bases and J lost 4 bases. For the CDR3, the DNA is TGTGCCAGCAGCCAGACAGGGATAGAATACGAGCAGTACTTC. Protein product: CASSQTGIEYEQYF.

The gene calls are TRBV6-2 or TRBV6-3 and TRBJ2-3; 7 bases are a match to TRBD2. Germline lookup yields CDR1 MNHEY and CDR2 SVGEGT. Trimming removed 0 bases from V and 2 bases from J; junction bases left unmatched: 5. The CDR3 spans 16 residues. CDR3 bases: TGTGCCAGCAGTTACTCGGATAGCGGGTCCACAGATACGCAGTATTTT. Protein: CASSYSDSGSTDTQYF.

V and J are TRBV29-1 and TRBJ2-1; D is perhaps TRBD2 (5 bases). Trimming stripped 6 bases from V and 9 bases from J, with 12 bases between. The CDR3 sequence is 11 residues long. The germline gives CDR1 SQVTM, CDR2 ANQGSEA. The CDR3: CSVADRGEQFF. The CDR3 coding sequence is TGCAGCGTAGCCGACCGGGGTGAGCAGTTCTTC.

Only a few counts were recorded for this clone. The V call is TRBV7-2, the J call TRBJ2-1; D may be TRBD2 (7 bases). The CDR3 has 13 amino acids. V was pared by 8 bases and J by 6 bases, with 14 bases between. Looked up from germline, CDR1 is SGHTA and CDR2 is FQGNSA. CDR3: CASARGGLNEQFF. Here the CDR3 DNA reads TGTGCCAGCGCGAGGGGGGGTCTCAATGAGCAGTTCTTC.

There are a few counts of this clone. This chain joins TRBV10-2 and TRBJ1-5, with TRBD1 identical over 7 bases. V was pared by 9 bases and J by 4 bases, with 9 bases of the junction left unmatched. This CDR3 spans 14 amino acids. CDR1 is WSHSY and CDR2 is SAAADI in the germline V gene. For the CDR3, the DNA is TGCGCCAGTAGAGACAGGGAAAGTAATCAGCCCCAGCATTTT. This translates into CASRDRESNQPQHF.

This clone was seen at least ten times. This chain links TRBV19 with TRBJ1-1, with a weak D call TRBD1 (5 bases). The V end lost 6 bases, the J end lost 3 bases, and 17 bases lay between the germline ends. The CDR3 length is 15 residues. From germline, CDR1 is LNHDA and CDR2 SQIVND (reference sequence). The CDR3 DNA sequence: TGTGCCAGTAGAGGGGTGGAGGCGGGGGACACTGAAGCTTTCTTT. This gives the protein CASRGVEAGDTEAFF.